What follows are 20 T cell receptor beta chains derived from one specimen sequenced in a study of cytomegalovirus exposure and HLA in healthy donors. Use of 60 Vbeta and 13 Jbeta primers characterized the PCR. Generated by immunoSEQ multiplex PCR, the TCRdb table keeps only in-frame clones and is missing some. The repertoire holds approximately 210,000 clones, with roughly 85% as singletons. Sequenced material: PBMCs. All receptors derive from a male donor in good health and CMV-seronegative.

V is TRBV7-8 and J is TRBJ2-5, with D perhaps matching TRBD2 (5 bases). CDR1 SGHVS and CDR2 FQNEAQ come from the germline V gene. This CDR3 comprises 16 residues. V dropped 4 bases and J dropped 4 bases, with 19 bases sitting between them. The CDR3: CASSWPGGYVRETQYF. CDR3 DNA sequence: TGTGCCAGCAGCTGGCCCGGAGGCTACGTCCGAGAGACCCAGTACTTC. Looking up the rest from reference TRBV7-8 and TRBJ2-5 gives the full variable domain: GAGVSQSPRYKVAKRGQDVALRCDPISGHVSLFWYQQALGQGPEFLTYFQNEAQLDKSGLPSDRFFAERPEGSVSTLKIQRTQQEDSAVYLCASSWPGGYVRETQYFGPGTRLLVL.

The chain joins TRBV9 to TRBJ2-2, with D tentatively TRBD2 (6 bases). Germline V gene lookup returns CDR1 SGDLS and CDR2 YYNGEE. The CDR3 is made up of 16 amino acids. V was shortened by 1 base and J by 4 bases, with 14 bases between the two germline ends. The DNA for the CDR3 is TGTGCCAGCAGCGTATGGGGGGATGGGAGCACCGGGGAGCTGTTTTTT. The encoded protein is CASSVWGDGSTGELFF. Full variable domain (missing parts from reference TRBV9 and TRBJ2-2): DSGVTQTPKHLITATGQRVTLRCSPRSGDLSVYWYQQSLDQGLQFLIQYYNGEERAKGNILERFSAQQFPDLHSELNLSSLELGDSALYFCASSVWGDGSTGELFFGEGSRLTVL.

The chain has TRBV10-3 and TRBJ2-5; 9 bases are shared with TRBD1. The CDR3 totals 12 residues. The J segment lost 14 bases and the V segment lost 2 bases, leaving 6 bases of the junction unmatched. In germline, CDR1 is ENHRY, CDR2 SYGVKD. The DNA of the CDR3 is TGTGCCATCAGTGAGACGGGGACAGGGCCCTACTTC. Its protein product is CAISETGTGPYF.

The CDR3 sequence: CASSKKRPRNEQFF. CDR3 nucleotides: TGTGCCAGCAGCAAAAAGCGGCCGCGGAATGAGCAGTTCTTC. This chain connects TRBV21-1 to TRBJ2-1; TRBD2 is the table's D call, not checked against the DNA. TRBV21-1 is shown as a pseudogene. This CDR3 is built from 14 residues.

The chain is built from TRBV5-1 and TRBJ2-7, with 7 bases that match TRBD1. The junction had 6 bases not matched to a gene; V was cut back by 0 bases and J by 3 bases. The CDR3 loop spans 15 amino acids. Germline lookup yields CDR1 SGHRS and CDR2 YFSETQ. The CDR3 DNA sequence: TGCGCCAGCAGCTTGGAAGTGACAGGGCTCTACGAGCAGTACTTC. Residues: CASSLEVTGLYEQYF.

The rearrangement uses TRBV7-2 and TRBJ2-1; D not certain. The V gene lost 3 bases and the J gene lost 8 bases, with 11 bases spanning the gap. This CDR3 contains 13 residues. Germline V gene sequence: CDR1 SGHTA, CDR2 FQGNSA. The CDR3 protein is CASSFQSVDEQFF. The CDR3 region has the DNA TGTGCCAGCAGCTTCCAGAGCGTGGATGAGCAGTTCTTC.

This chain joins TRBV11-2 and TRBJ2-1; TRBD1 aligns across 8 bases. Germline-derived CDR1 and CDR2 are SGHAT and FQNNGV. The V gene end was trimmed by 5 bases and the J gene end by 9 bases; junction bases not matched to a gene: 15. The CDR3 has 16 residues. The CDR3 DNA sequence: TGTGCCAGCAGCCATGGTGACAGGGGCTGGGTGGGTGAGCAGTTCTTC. It yields the protein CASSHGDRGWVGEQFF.

The chain is built from TRBV29-1 and TRBJ2-5, with a possible D match to TRBD2 (6 bases). The J call may be in error: the DNA end matches TRBJ2-7 better. The CDR3 spans 13 residues. Germline V CDR1 and CDR2: SQVTM, ANQGSEA. The CDR3 sequence is CSTRDALLGEQYF. As DNA, the CDR3 is TGCAGCACGCGGGATGCCTTGCTAGGCGAGCAGTACTTC.

This clone was found once. The V gene is TRBV9, the J gene TRBJ2-1, with 9 nucleotides matching TRBD2. In germline, CDR1 is SGDLS, CDR2 YYNGEE. The CDR3 runs 16 residues. Trimming at V came to 1 base and at J to 8 bases, leaving 10 bases not matched to a gene. DNA for the CDR3: TGTGCCAGCAGCGTATATGGGCGGGAGGGCCTCGATGAGCAGTTCTTC. Its translation is CASSVYGREGLDEQFF.

The chain couples TRBV19 to TRBJ1-5; D possibly corresponds to TRBD1 (5 bases). Germline-derived CDR1 and CDR2 are LNHDA and SQIVND (reference sequence). V gave up 5 bases and J gave up 7 bases, with 9 bases separating them. This CDR3 is 12 amino acids long. The chain's CDR3 is CASSLQAQPQHF. CDR3 nucleotide sequence: TGTGCCAGTAGTCTACAGGCCCAGCCCCAGCATTTT.

The rearrangement links TRBV5-5 to TRBJ2-2; D remains ambiguous. This CDR3 contains 17 residues. The V end was cut by 4 bases, the J end by 2 bases, with 18 bases between. Looked up from germline, CDR1 is SGHKS and CDR2 is YYEKEE (reference sequence). The chain's CDR3 is CASSRSPRILNTGELFF. As DNA, the CDR3 is TGTGCCAGCAGCCGTAGCCCTAGGATACTCAACACCGGGGAGCTGTTTTTT.

The genes are TRBV7-2 and TRBJ2-5; 10 bases are a match to TRBD2. Germline assignment: CDR1 SGHTA and CDR2 FQGNSA. Losses at the gene ends were 5 bases for V and 0 bases for J; bases not matched to a gene: 6. The CDR3 is made up of 16 amino acids. The CDR3 region is CASSVLLAGNQETQYF. CDR3 DNA sequence: TGTGCCAGCAGCGTCCTACTAGCGGGGAACCAAGAGACCCAGTACTTC.

There are a few counts of this clone. This rearrangement joins TRBV7-2 to TRBJ1-1; perhaps TRBD1 as D (5 bases). Germline values: CDR1 SGHTA, CDR2 FQGNSA. V was pared by 5 bases and J by 1 base, with 20 bases between. The CDR3 extends over 17 amino acids. The chain's CDR3 is CASSPYKSRAPNTEAFF. The CDR3 DNA is TGTGCCAGCAGCCCCTACAAATCCAGGGCACCGAACACTGAAGCTTTCTTT. Using reference TRBV7-2 and TRBJ1-1 for the parts outside the CDR3, the full variable domain is GAGVSQSPSNKVTEKGKDVELRCDPISGHTALYWYRQSLGQGLEFLIYFQGNSAPDKSGLPSDRFSAERTGGSVSTLTIQRTQQEDSAVYLCASSPYKSRAPNTEAFFGQGTRLTVV.

This chain uses TRBV29-1 with TRBJ2-7, with D possibly being TRBD2 (6 bases). CDR3 size: 13 residues. CDR1 is SQVTM and CDR2 is ANQGSEA in the germline V gene. V was clipped by 7 bases and J by 0 bases, with 13 bases between them. The CDR3 protein is CSAVAVSSYEQYF. The CDR3 DNA is TGCAGCGCCGTAGCGGTGAGCTCCTACGAGCAGTACTTC.

This clone was seen only once. The J gene is TRBJ2-3, the V gene TRBV28; the match to TRBD1 covers 8 bases. Germline CDR1 MDHEN, CDR2 SYDVKM. Trimming removed 6 bases from V and 5 bases from J; junction bases left unmatched: 7. The CDR3 totals 14 residues. The CDR3 loop is CASSNFGQGDTQYF. The CDR3 bases are TGTGCCAGCAGCAATTTCGGACAGGGAGATACGCAGTATTTT.

The chain carries TRBV7-9 and TRBJ2-3; D is uncertain. Germline V gene data show CDR1 as SEHNR and CDR2 as FQNEAQ (reference sequence). The CDR3 has 11 residues. V shed 3 bases and J shed 5 bases, with 3 bases lying between them. The CDR3 spells CASSFGDTQYF. The DNA for the CDR3 is TGTGCCAGCAGCTTCGGAGATACGCAGTATTTT.

The chain employs TRBV6-6 and TRBJ1-1, with 9 bases aligning to TRBD1. The ends lost 5 bases at V and 3 bases at J; junction bases unmatched: 10. Germline loops: CDR1 MNHNY, CDR2 SVGAGI (reference sequence). CDR3 length: 16 residues. CDR3 protein: CASSPHQGQGDTEAFF. As DNA, the CDR3 is TGTGCCAGCAGTCCCCACCAGGGACAGGGAGACACTGAAGCTTTCTTT.

V usage is TRBV6-6 and J usage is TRBJ1-3, with D possibly being TRBD1 (5 bases). The germline gives CDR1 MNHNY, CDR2 SVGAGI (reference sequence). There are 14 residues in the CDR3. The V gene lost 5 bases and the J gene lost 0 bases, with 8 bases spanning the gap. CDR3 nucleotide sequence: TGTGCCAGCAGTGCAGGGTTCTCTGGAAACACCATATATTTT. Residues: CASSAGFSGNTIYF.

The gene calls are TRBV5-1 and TRBJ2-7; TRBD1 is a possible D gene (5 bases). The CDR3 length is 13 residues. Trimming pared 3 bases from V and 0 bases from J, leaving 7 bases between. Looked up from germline, CDR1 is SGHRS and CDR2 is YFSETQ. This CDR3 reads CASSSDNSYEQYF. The CDR3 nucleotides read TGCGCCAGCAGCTCGGACAACTCCTACGAGCAGTACTTC.

The chain joins TRBV6-6 to TRBJ1-2; perhaps TRBD1 as D (5 bases). Per germline, CDR1 MNHNY and CDR2 SVGAGI (reference sequence). The CDR3 contains 14 residues. V was trimmed by 0 bases and J by 4 bases, leaving 9 bases between them. The CDR3 DNA follows: TGTGCCAGCAGTTACTCTGGGCAGGGCTATGGCTACACCTTC. Encoded protein: CASSYSGQGYGYTF.